These 32 T cell receptor beta chains were all obtained from the same sample, sequenced in a study of CD8 T cells in Susac syndrome. Reverse transcription used about 0.5 to 1 ug RNA and random hexamers. TCRdb itself ran the immunoSEQ multiplex PCR reads through MiXCR, one entry per CDR3 protein. The data show 150,000 to 200,000 distinct CDR3 sequences, roughly 95% seen once. The sequencing input was CD4+ T cells from PBMCs. The receptors were gathered from a human donor with Susac syndrome.

The chain is built from TRBV29-1 and TRBJ2-3, with D possibly being TRBD1 or TRBD2 (5 bases each). This CDR3 spans 14 amino acids. The germline gives CDR1 SQVTM, CDR2 ANQGSEA. Deletions cut 6 bases from V and 2 bases from J, with 15 bases between. For the CDR3, the DNA is TGCAGCGTGTCCCTGGGGGAAGACACAGATACGCAGTATTTT. As protein: CSVSLGEDTDTQYF.

This chain connects TRBV7-2 to TRBJ2-3; D unresolved. V lost 2 bases and J lost 4, with 10 bases in between. The CDR3 length is 14 residues. Germline CDR1 SGHTA, CDR2 FQGNSA. CDR3 sequence (DNA): TGTGCCAGCAGCTTATCGCTCACCCCAGATACGCAGTATTTT. Its translation: CASSLSLTPDTQYF.

This chain uses TRBV15 with TRBJ2-4; 8 bases fit TRBD2. Germline loops: CDR1 LNHNV, CDR2 YYDKDF (reference sequence). The CDR3 consists of 16 residues. V lost 0 bases and J lost 4; bases outside the gene matches: 5. CDR3 nucleotide sequence: TGTGCCACCAGCAGAGAGGGAGCGGGGGAGAAAAACATTCAGTACTTC. Its protein is CATSREGAGEKNIQYF.

The chain is built from TRBV5-4 and TRBJ2-7, with 7 bases that match TRBD1. This CDR3 is built from 14 residues. Germline V gene data show CDR1 as SGHNT and CDR2 as YYREEE (reference sequence). V lost 3 bases to trimming and J lost 5 bases; unmatched junction nucleotides: 8. CDR3 coding DNA: TGTGCCAGCAGCTACACCGACAGGGTGGACGAGCAGTACTTC. Translated, it gives CASSYTDRVDEQYF.

The rearrangement links TRBV6-6 to TRBJ2-7; D not certain. The CDR3 is 14 residues long. V was pared by 4 bases and J by 5 bases, with 15 bases between. Looked up from germline, CDR1 is MNHNY and CDR2 is SVGAGI (reference sequence). As DNA, the CDR3 is TGTGCCAGCAGTTCCTCAGGACGGACCGACGAGCAGTACTTC. This translates into CASSSSGRTDEQYF.

The gene calls are TRBV2 and TRBJ2-5; 8 positions match TRBD2. CDR1 and CDR2 (germline): SNHLY, FYNNEI. The CDR3 is 15 residues long. With 2 bases clipped from V and 7 bases from J, the junction kept 9 bases outside the gene matches. The CDR3 here is CASSESAGALGTQYF. The CDR3 DNA reads as TGTGCCAGCAGTGAATCAGCGGGGGCCCTCGGGACCCAGTACTTC.

The chain carries TRBV20-1 and TRBJ2-1, with 8 bases lining up with TRBD1. The CDR3 spans 18 residues. The junction had 18 bases not matched to a gene; V was cut back by 1 base and J by 7 bases. Germline values: CDR1 DFQATT, CDR2 SNEGSKA (reference sequence). CDR3 bases: TGCAGTGCTAGAGCCCTATCAGGGACAGGTCCCTCCACGAATGAGCAGTTCTTC. Translated, it gives CSARALSGTGPSTNEQFF.

The chain has TRBV6-6 and TRBJ2-3, with 9 bases that match TRBD2. V lost 10 bases to trimming and J lost 3 bases; unmatched junction nucleotides: 11. CDR3 length equals 15 residues. Germline V gives CDR1 MNHNY, CDR2 SVGAGI (reference sequence). The chain's CDR3 is CATQWLAGGTDTQYF. The DNA for the CDR3 is TGTGCCACCCAATGGCTCGCGGGGGGGACAGATACGCAGTATTTT.

The chain's CDR3 is CSVGTGNTEAFF. CDR3 sequence (DNA): TGCAGCGTTGGGACAGGGAACACTGAAGCTTTCTTT. V and J are TRBV29-1 and TRBJ1-1, with TRBD1 identical over 7 bases. Trimming cost V 4 bases and J 1 base; bases outside gene matches: 0. CDR1 is SQVTM, CDR2 ANQGSEA, per germline. The CDR3 runs to 12 residues.

The chain employs TRBV29-1 and TRBJ2-7; 8 nucleotides agree with TRBD2. Trimming took 7 bases from V and 0 from J; bases not matched to a gene: 5. The CDR3 contains 13 residues. From germline, CDR1 is SQVTM and CDR2 ANQGSEA. CDR3 amino acids: CSAGRGVSYEQYF. The CDR3 bases are TGCAGCGCCGGGAGGGGAGTCTCCTACGAGCAGTACTTC.

The gene calls are TRBV5-4 and TRBJ2-7; D not certain. The germline V gene has CDR1 SGHNT and CDR2 YYREEE (reference sequence). V was cut by 4 bases and J by 2 bases, with 16 bases left in between. The CDR3 is made up of 15 amino acids. CDR3 sequence (DNA): TGTGCCAGCAGCCCGACACCTCTAGAAACCTACGAGCAGTACTTC. Translating gives CASSPTPLETYEQYF.

The rearrangement joins TRBV30 to TRBJ2-7; D remains ambiguous. V shed 1 base and J shed 12 bases, with 16 bases lying between them. The CDR3 contains 12 residues. CDR1 GTSNPN and CDR2 SVGIG come from the germline V gene (reference sequence). CDR3 DNA sequence: TGTGCCTGGAGTGAGTCTTCCCCTCGGCGGTACTTC. Protein: CAWSESSPRRYF.

The J gene is TRBJ1-1, the V gene TRBV5-4; perhaps TRBD1 as D (5 bases). This CDR3 region has 13 residues. Germline V gene lookup returns CDR1 SGHNT and CDR2 YYREEE (reference sequence). V gave up 0 bases and J gave up 7 bases, with 10 bases separating them. CDR3 residues: CASSLAGANEAFF. CDR3 coding DNA: TGTGCCAGCAGCTTGGCCGGGGCGAATGAAGCTTTCTTT.

J is TRBJ1-2 and V is TRBV9; maybe TRBD1 (6 bases). From germline, CDR1 is SGDLS and CDR2 YYNGEE. V was trimmed by 2 bases and J by 3 bases, leaving 8 bases between them. The CDR3 consists of 13 residues. The CDR3 sequence is CASSVRQDYGYTF. The CDR3 DNA sequence: TGTGCCAGCAGCGTCCGACAGGACTATGGCTACACCTTC. Supplemented by reference TRBV9 and TRBJ1-2, the full variable domain reads DSGVTQTPKHLITATGQRVTLRCSPRSGDLSVYWYQQSLDQGLQFLIQYYNGEERAKGNILERFSAQQFPDLHSELNLSSLELGDSALYFCASSVRQDYGYTFGSGTRLTVV.

This chain links TRBV6-5 with TRBJ2-1; 11 bases are shared with TRBD2. The V segment lost 6 bases and the J segment 5 bases; nucleotides outside the gene matches: 6. The CDR3 loop spans 15 amino acids. Germline CDR1 and CDR2: MNHEY and SVGAGI. The CDR3 region has the DNA TGTGCCAGCAGAAACATAGCGGGAGGGAACAATGAGCAGTTCTTC. Translated: CASRNIAGGNNEQFF.

J is TRBJ2-2 and V is TRBV28; 11 bases are shared with TRBD1. The V segment lost 4 bases and the J segment 5 bases; nucleotides outside the gene matches: 3. Germline CDR1 and CDR2: MDHEN and SYDVKM. This CDR3 region has 15 residues. In DNA form, the CDR3 reads TGTGCCAGCAGTTCCGGGACAGGGGGTACCGGGGAGCTGTTTTTT. Translation gives CASSSGTGGTGELFF.

The gene calls are TRBV29-1 and TRBJ2-2; 7 positions agree with TRBD1. Unmatched junction bases numbered 7, after V lost 4 bases and J lost 8 bases. Germline V gene lookup returns CDR1 SQVTM and CDR2 ANQGSEA. The CDR3 is made up of 13 amino acids. The CDR3 region is CSVGDRVGGELFF. CDR3 nucleotides: TGCAGCGTTGGAGACAGGGTGGGTGGGGAGCTGTTTTTT.

The rearrangement links TRBV4-3 to TRBJ1-1, with D unresolved. V lost 0 bases, J lost 4 bases, and 6 bases lay in between. The CDR3 sequence is 13 residues long. CDR1 is LGHNA, CDR2 YSLEER, per germline. This CDR3 is CASSQEIITEAFF. Written as DNA, the CDR3 is TGCGCCAGCAGCCAAGAAATCATCACTGAAGCTTTCTTT.

The V call is TRBV4-2, the J call TRBJ2-2; 7 positions agree with TRBD2. V was pared by 8 bases and J by 0 bases, with 6 bases of the junction left unmatched. There are 15 residues in the CDR3. Germline assignment: CDR1 LGHNA and CDR2 YNFKEQ. The CDR3, as DNA: TGTGCCAGCGGCGGGAGACAGACGAACACCGGGGAGCTGTTTTTT. Translation gives CASGGRQTNTGELFF.

This chain links TRBV4-3 with TRBJ2-3, with 14 bases aligning to TRBD2. The germline gives CDR1 LGHNA, CDR2 YSLEER. CDR3 size: 18 residues. Germline trimming cut 4 bases from V and 3 bases from J; bases unmatched to any gene: 9. The DNA for the CDR3 is TGCGCCAGCAGCCTCGGACTAGCGGGGGGCGGACTGACAGATACGCAGTATTTT. Translation: CASSLGLAGGGLTDTQYF.

The CDR3 region has the DNA TGTGCCTGGAGTGTATCAGTGGGATCCAGGAGTTATGGCTACACCTTC. It encodes CAWSVSVGSRSYGYTF. The chain has TRBV30 and TRBJ1-2; no clear D gene. The CDR3 length is 16 residues. V was clipped by 0 bases and J by 5 bases, with 19 bases between them. Germline V gene sequence: CDR1 GTSNPN, CDR2 SVGIG (reference sequence).

This sequence joins TRBV19 and TRBJ1-6; TRBD1 aligns across 9 bases. J gave up 12 bases and V 4 bases, and 4 bases lay outside the gene matches. CDR1 LNHDA and CDR2 SQIVND come from the germline V gene (reference sequence). The CDR3 is 13 residues long. CDR3 protein: CASSRNRGLPLHF. For the CDR3, the DNA is TGTGCCAGTAGTAGGAACAGGGGGCTACCCCTCCACTTT.

The chain uses TRBV29-1 and TRBJ2-1, with 9 bases aligning to TRBD2. Germline V lookup: CDR1 SQVTM, CDR2 ANQGSEA. The CDR3 is 15 amino acids. V was pared by 4 bases and J by 0 bases, with 4 bases of the junction left unmatched. Here the CDR3 DNA reads TGCAGCGTTGGGACTAGCGAGAGCTCCTACAATGAGCAGTTCTTC. Encoded protein: CSVGTSESSYNEQFF.

The rearrangement uses TRBV6-6 and TRBJ1-5; tentative D call: TRBD1 (6 bases). This CDR3 contains 13 residues. Per the germline V gene, CDR1 is MNHNY and CDR2 is SVGAGI (reference sequence). The V and J ends lost 4 bases and 6 bases respectively, with 10 bases between them. CDR3 DNA sequence: TGTGCCAGCAGTTTGGGGGGCCCTCAGCCCCAGCATTTT. It specifies CASSLGGPQPQHF.

This chain links TRBV27 with TRBJ1-2; 11 bases line up with TRBD1. Losses at the gene ends were 6 bases for V and 8 bases for J; bases not matched to a gene: 2. CDR3 length: 12 residues. Germline assignment: CDR1 MNHEY and CDR2 SMNVEV (reference sequence). The CDR3, as DNA: TGTGCCAGCAGGGACAGGGGGCGCGGCTACACCTTC. Its translation: CASRDRGRGYTF.

This sequence joins TRBV27 and TRBJ2-2, with a weak D call TRBD1 (8 bases). V shed 3 bases and J shed 0 bases, with 20 bases lying between them. Germline V gives CDR1 MNHEY, CDR2 SMNVEV (reference sequence). The CDR3 is made up of 19 amino acids. The DNA for the CDR3 is TGTGCCAGCAGTTTCTCAGGGGGCGGACTAGTGACGAACACCGGGGAGCTGTTTTTT. Translation gives CASSFSGGGLVTNTGELFF.

The chain uses TRBV20-1 and TRBJ2-5; the D gene is possibly TRBD2 (5 bases). The CDR3 extends over 14 amino acids. Germline V lookup: CDR1 DFQATT, CDR2 SNEGSKA (reference sequence). Trimming took 3 bases from V and 5 from J, leaving 16 bases between them. The CDR3, as DNA: TGCAGTGCTAGTGAGGTCTTAAGGGAGGAGACCCAGTACTTC. Residues: CSASEVLREETQYF.

This chain connects TRBV7-2 to TRBJ2-5; no definite D call. CDR1 and CDR2 from the germline V gene are SGHTA and FQGNSA. Trimming stripped 7 bases from V and 5 bases from J, with 17 bases between. The CDR3 length is 14 residues. CDR3 sequence (DNA): TGTGCCAGCACCACACTAAAGCCACGGGAGACCCAGTACTTC. This gives the protein CASTTLKPRETQYF.

J is TRBJ2-5 and V is TRBV29-1; 8 bases agree with TRBD2. The CDR3 loop spans 14 amino acids. The trim removed 6 bases at V and 4 bases at J, leaving 10 bases unmatched. The V gene's germline CDR1 is SQVTM and CDR2 ANQGSEA. CDR3 region: CSVGAGTRGETQYF. As DNA, the CDR3 is TGCAGCGTGGGGGCCGGGACTAGAGGAGAGACCCAGTACTTC.

The chain employs TRBV25-1 and TRBJ2-5; D remains unclear. Trimming pared 0 bases from V and 4 bases from J, leaving 6 bases between. Germline V gene data show CDR1 as MGHDK and CDR2 as SYGVNS. The CDR3 consists of 13 residues. CDR3 nucleotides: TGTGCCAGCAGTGAATATGTGGGAGAGACCCAGTACTTC. Its translation: CASSEYVGETQYF.

The DNA of the CDR3 is TGTGCCAGCGGTACCGGTGAGCAGTTCTTC. Translated: CASGTGEQFF. This chain connects TRBV19 to TRBJ2-1; D is unclear. The CDR3 spans 10 residues. V was clipped by 9 bases and J by 9 bases, with 9 bases between them. Germline lookup yields CDR1 LNHDA and CDR2 SQIVND (reference sequence).

The V call is TRBV5-1, the J call TRBJ2-1; D might be TRBD2 (6 bases). The V end was cut by 1 base, the J end by 7 bases, with 18 bases between. The length of the CDR3 is 16 residues. Germline-derived CDR1 and CDR2 are SGHRS and YFSETQ. The CDR3 nucleotides are TGCGCCAGCAGCTTGCAAGCCTCAACGGCGGGAAATGAGCAGTTCTTC. Translation gives CASSLQASTAGNEQFF. Full variable domain (outside the CDR3, taken from reference TRBV5-1 and TRBJ2-1): KAGVTQTPRYLIKTRGQQVTLSCSPISGHRSVSWYQQTPGQGLQFLFEYFSETQRNKGNFPGRFSGRQFSNSRSEMNVSTLELGDSALYLCASSLQASTAGNEQFFGPGTRLTVL.